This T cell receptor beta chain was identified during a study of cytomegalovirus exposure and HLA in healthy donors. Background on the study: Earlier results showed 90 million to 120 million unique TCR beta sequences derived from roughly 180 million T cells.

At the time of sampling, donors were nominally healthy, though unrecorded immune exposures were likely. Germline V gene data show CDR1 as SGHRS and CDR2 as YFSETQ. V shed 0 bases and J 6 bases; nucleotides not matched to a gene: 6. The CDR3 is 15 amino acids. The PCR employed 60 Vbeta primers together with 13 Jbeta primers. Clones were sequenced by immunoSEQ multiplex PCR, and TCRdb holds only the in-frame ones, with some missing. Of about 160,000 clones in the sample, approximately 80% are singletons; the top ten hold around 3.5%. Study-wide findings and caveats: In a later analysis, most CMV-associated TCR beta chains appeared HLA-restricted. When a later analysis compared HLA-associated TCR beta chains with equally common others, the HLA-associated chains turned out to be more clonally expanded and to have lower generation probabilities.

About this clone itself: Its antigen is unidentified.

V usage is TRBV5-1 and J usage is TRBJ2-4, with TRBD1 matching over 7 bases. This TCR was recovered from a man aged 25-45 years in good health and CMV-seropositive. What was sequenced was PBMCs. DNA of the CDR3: TGCGCCAGCAGCTTGGATCCAGGGGGATTAAACATTCAGTACTTC. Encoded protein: CASSLDPGGLNIQYF.